The 14 T cell receptor beta chains in this list originate from one sample, sequenced in a study of T cell changes during pregnancy in multiple sclerosis. Assay used: immunoSEQ multiplex PCR; TCRdb lists only in-frame clones, some missing. The sample contains 89,000 or so clones, about 90% of which appear only once. The sample consisted of PBMCs, taken in the first trimester of pregnancy. These receptors were collected from a female donor in good health, serving as a control in a pregnancy study. Some clones in this sample may be carry-over from other donors' samples.

This clone is a singleton in its sample. The chain couples TRBV4-1 to TRBJ2-1, with D maybe TRBD2 (5 bases). V was cut by 1 base and J by 0 bases, with 13 bases left in between. The length of the CDR3 is 17 residues. CDR1 and CDR2 (germline): MGHRA, YSYEKL. CDR3 sequence: CASSQGGGRRSYNEQFF. In nucleotides, the CDR3 is TGCGCCAGCAGCCAAGGTGGAGGTCGCCGCTCCTACAATGAGCAGTTCTTC.

The chain has TRBV5-6 and TRBJ1-1; 8 nucleotides line up with TRBD1. The CDR3 covers 15 residues. Germline V gives CDR1 SGHDT, CDR2 YYEEEE. The J segment lost 5 bases and the V segment lost 0 bases, leaving 6 bases of the junction unmatched. This CDR3 is CASSLGGTGGTEAFF. The CDR3 DNA reads TGTGCCAGCAGCTTGGGAGGGACAGGCGGGACTGAAGCTTTCTTT.

This clone was seen only a few times. The chain carries TRBV6-1 and TRBJ2-5; 13 positions match TRBD2. CDR1 MNHNS and CDR2 SASEGT come from the germline V gene. With 5 bases clipped from V and 4 bases from J, the junction kept 4 bases outside the gene matches. The CDR3 is 15 amino acids. CDR3 nucleotide sequence: TGTGCCAGCAGTACACTAGCGGGGGGGCCAGAGACCCAGTACTTC. Its protein product is CASSTLAGGPETQYF.

A single count supports this clone. The genes are TRBV7-8 and TRBJ2-5, with a weak D call TRBD2 (7 bases). The germline V gene has CDR1 SGHVS and CDR2 FQNEAQ. V was shortened by 6 bases and J by 4 bases, with 24 bases between the two germline ends. There are 17 residues in the CDR3. For the CDR3, the DNA is TGTGCCAGCAGTTTTAAGGGGGGGACTGGGGGAGGAGAGACCCAGTACTTC. Protein product: CASSFKGGTGGGETQYF.

This clone was found once. This chain connects TRBV16 to TRBJ1-1; 7 positions match TRBD1. CDR1 KGHSY and CDR2 FQNENV come from the germline V gene. V was clipped by 5 bases and J by 0 bases; unmatched bases: 6. The CDR3 extends over 15 amino acids. Written as DNA, the CDR3 is TGTGCCAGCAGCACCAACAGGGGTCTGAACACTGAAGCTTTCTTT. It codes for CASSTNRGLNTEAFF. Full variable domain (outside the CDR3, taken from reference TRBV16 and TRBJ1-1): GEEVAQTPKHLVRGEGQKAKLYCAPIKGHSYVFWYQQVLKNEFKFLISFQNENVFDETGMPKERFSAKCLPNSPCSLEIQATKLEDSAVYFCASSTNRGLNTEAFFGQGTRLTVV.

The chain is built from TRBV7-2 and TRBJ2-1; TRBD2 is a possible D gene (6 bases). Looked up from germline, CDR1 is SGHTA and CDR2 is FQGNSA. The CDR3 totals 15 residues. Trimming stripped 2 bases from V and 2 bases from J, with 10 bases between. The chain's CDR3 is CASSLRRVTYNEQFF. CDR3 bases: TGTGCCAGCAGCTTAAGGAGGGTCACCTACAATGAGCAGTTCTTC.

The chain joins TRBV6-4 to TRBJ1-5; 7 bases line up with TRBD1. Germline V lookup: CDR1 MRHNA, CDR2 SNTAGT. V lost 4 bases, J lost 5 bases, and 14 bases stayed unmatched. The CDR3 extends over 17 amino acids. DNA of the CDR3: TGTGCCAGCAGTGTCATTCCCGACAGGGTGGGGTATCAGCCCCAGCATTTT. As protein: CASSVIPDRVGYQPQHF.

The genes are TRBV9 and TRBJ2-7, with TRBD2 matching over 8 bases. The CDR3 sequence is 14 residues long. The germline V gene encodes CDR1 SGDLS and CDR2 YYNGEE. After removal of 4 bases from V and 0 bases from J, the junction contained 3 bases not matched to a gene. The CDR3 nucleotides are TGTGCCAGCAGCACTAGCGGTTACTCCTACGAGCAGTACTTC. This encodes CASSTSGYSYEQYF.

This clone showed up just a few times. V and J are TRBV7-9 and TRBJ1-1, with D unclear. Germline values: CDR1 SEHNR, CDR2 FQNEAQ (reference sequence). The CDR3 has 17 residues. The V gene lost 2 bases and the J gene lost 2 bases, with 18 bases spanning the gap. DNA of the CDR3: TGTGCCAGCAGCTTATCGAGGCAATATGCTATTAACACTGAAGCTTTCTTT. It is translated as CASSLSRQYAINTEAFF.

CDR3 DNA: TGTGCCAGCAGCTTAACTGAGGGAGGAGGCACTGAAGCTTTCTTT. This translates into CASSLTEGGGTEAFF. The V and J genes are TRBV7-9 and TRBJ1-1; no firm D call. The germline V and J ends were trimmed by 2 bases and 4 bases, with 14 bases remaining between them. The CDR3 sequence is 15 residues long. Germline V gene sequence: CDR1 SEHNR, CDR2 FQNEAQ (reference sequence).

The chain employs TRBV4-2 and TRBJ2-1; 7 nucleotides agree with TRBD1. V dropped 3 bases and J dropped 3; count of bases not matched to a gene: 2. CDR3 length: 14 residues. Per the germline V gene, CDR1 is LGHNA and CDR2 is YNFKEQ. The CDR3 DNA sequence: TGTGCCAGCAGCCATGACAGGGACTACAATGAGCAGTTCTTC. Translating it yields CASSHDRDYNEQFF.

This clone was detected only once. The junction and the germline gene differ at one end; a read error may be behind it. The sample holds other DNA sequences that translate to the same CDR3. V usage is TRBV28 and J usage is TRBJ1-1; 7 bases line up with TRBD1. CDR3 length: 14 residues. CDR1 and CDR2 from the germline V gene are MDHEN and SYDVKM. The CDR3 bases are TGTGCCAGCAGGTCAGGGGGGTACCACACTGAAGCCTTCTTT. Its protein product is CASRSGGYHTEAFF.

Here the CDR3 reads CASSYTGIGEQFF. The CDR3 bases are TGTGCCAGCAGCTACACAGGGATCGGGGAGCAGTTCTTC. The chain uses TRBV7-9 and TRBJ2-1, with a weak D call TRBD1 (6 bases). The V and J ends lost 4 bases and 10 bases respectively, with 14 bases between them. This CDR3 region has 13 residues. The germline CDR1 and CDR2 sequences are SEHNR and FQNEAQ (reference sequence).

The gene calls are TRBV27 and TRBJ1-6; TRBD1 aligns across 10 bases. Germline values: CDR1 MNHEY, CDR2 SMNVEV (reference sequence). CDR3 size: 16 residues. The ends lost 7 bases at V and 5 bases at J; junction bases unmatched: 8. The CDR3 protein is CASTLEGQGNNSPLHF. In nucleotides, the CDR3 is TGTGCCAGCACTTTGGAGGGACAGGGGAATAATTCACCCCTCCACTTT.